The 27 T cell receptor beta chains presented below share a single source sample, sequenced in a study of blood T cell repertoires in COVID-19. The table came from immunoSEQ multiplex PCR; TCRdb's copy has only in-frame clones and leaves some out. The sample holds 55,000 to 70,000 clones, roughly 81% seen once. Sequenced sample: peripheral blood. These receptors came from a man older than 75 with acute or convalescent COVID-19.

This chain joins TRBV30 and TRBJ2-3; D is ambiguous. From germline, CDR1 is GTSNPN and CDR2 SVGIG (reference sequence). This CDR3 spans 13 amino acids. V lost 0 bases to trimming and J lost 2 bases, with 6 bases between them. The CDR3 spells CAWSVTYTDTQYF. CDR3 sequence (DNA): TGTGCCTGGAGTGTCACCTACACAGATACGCAGTATTTT. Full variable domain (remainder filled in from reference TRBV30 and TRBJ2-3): SQTIHQWPATLVQPVGSPLSLECTVEGTSNPNLYWYRQAAGRGLQLLFYSVGIGQISSEVPQNLSASRPQDRQFILSSKKLLLSDSGFYLCAWSVTYTDTQYFGPGTRLTVL.

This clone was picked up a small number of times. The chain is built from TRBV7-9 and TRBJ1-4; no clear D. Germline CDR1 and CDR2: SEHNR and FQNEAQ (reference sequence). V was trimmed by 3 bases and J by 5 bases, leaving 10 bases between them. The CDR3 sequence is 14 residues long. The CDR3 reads CASSFGESNEKLFF. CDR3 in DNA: TGTGCCAGCAGCTTCGGGGAATCAAATGAAAAACTGTTTTTT.

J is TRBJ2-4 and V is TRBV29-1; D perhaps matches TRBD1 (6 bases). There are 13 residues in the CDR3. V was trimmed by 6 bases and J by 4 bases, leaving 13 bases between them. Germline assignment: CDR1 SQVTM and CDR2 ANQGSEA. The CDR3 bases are TGCAGCGTGGGCGGACAGAATAAAAACATTCAGTACTTC. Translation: CSVGGQNKNIQYF.

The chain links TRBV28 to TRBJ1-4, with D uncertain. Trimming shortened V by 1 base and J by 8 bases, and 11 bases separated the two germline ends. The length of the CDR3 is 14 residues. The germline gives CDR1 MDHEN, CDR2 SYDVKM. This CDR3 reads CASSLFRGVEKLFF. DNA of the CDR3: TGTGCCAGCAGTTTATTTCGGGGAGTAGAAAAACTGTTTTTT.

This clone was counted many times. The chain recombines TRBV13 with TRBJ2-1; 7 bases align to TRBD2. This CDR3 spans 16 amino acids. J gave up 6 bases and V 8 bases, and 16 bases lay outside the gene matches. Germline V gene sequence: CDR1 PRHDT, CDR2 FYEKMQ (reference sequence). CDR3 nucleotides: TGTGCCAGCTCATCGCGGGAGCCCGGGAAGATCAATGAGCAGTTCTTC. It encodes CASSSREPGKINEQFF.

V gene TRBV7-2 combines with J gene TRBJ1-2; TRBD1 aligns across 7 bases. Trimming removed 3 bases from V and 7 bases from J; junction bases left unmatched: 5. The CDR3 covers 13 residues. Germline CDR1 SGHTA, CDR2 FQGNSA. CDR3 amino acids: CASSFDRVGGYTF. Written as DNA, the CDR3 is TGTGCCAGCAGCTTCGACAGGGTTGGTGGCTACACCTTC.

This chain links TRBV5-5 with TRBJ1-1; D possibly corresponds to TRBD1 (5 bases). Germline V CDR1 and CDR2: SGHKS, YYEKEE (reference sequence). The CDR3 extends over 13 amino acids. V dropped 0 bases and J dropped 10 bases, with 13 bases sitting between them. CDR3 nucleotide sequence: TGTGCCAGCAGCTTGGTCCCTGGTCAGGGAGCTTTCTTT. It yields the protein CASSLVPGQGAFF.

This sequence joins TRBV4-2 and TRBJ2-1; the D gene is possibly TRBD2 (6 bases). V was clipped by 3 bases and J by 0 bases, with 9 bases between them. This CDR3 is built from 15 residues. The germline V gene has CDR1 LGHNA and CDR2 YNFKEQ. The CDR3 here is CASSQGGSSYNEQFF. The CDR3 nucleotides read TGTGCCAGCAGCCAGGGGGGTTCCTCCTACAATGAGCAGTTCTTC.

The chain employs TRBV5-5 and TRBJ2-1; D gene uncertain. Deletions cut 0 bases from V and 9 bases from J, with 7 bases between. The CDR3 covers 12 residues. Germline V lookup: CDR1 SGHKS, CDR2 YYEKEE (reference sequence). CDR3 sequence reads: CASSLEQVEQFF. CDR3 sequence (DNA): TGTGCCAGCAGCTTGGAGCAGGTTGAGCAGTTCTTC.

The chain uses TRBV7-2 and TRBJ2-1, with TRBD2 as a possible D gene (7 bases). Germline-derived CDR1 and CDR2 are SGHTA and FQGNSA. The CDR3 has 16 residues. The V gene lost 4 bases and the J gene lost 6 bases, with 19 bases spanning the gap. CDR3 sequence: CASSSVWGGDFNEQFF. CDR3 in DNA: TGTGCCAGCAGCTCCGTTTGGGGGGGCGACTTCAATGAGCAGTTCTTC.

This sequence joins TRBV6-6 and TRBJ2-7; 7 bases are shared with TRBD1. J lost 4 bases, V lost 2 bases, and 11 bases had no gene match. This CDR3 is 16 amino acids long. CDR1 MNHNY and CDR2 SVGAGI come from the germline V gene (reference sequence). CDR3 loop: CASSYRQGSEGYEQYF. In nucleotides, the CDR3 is TGTGCCAGCAGTTACCGACAGGGCAGTGAAGGGTACGAGCAGTACTTC.

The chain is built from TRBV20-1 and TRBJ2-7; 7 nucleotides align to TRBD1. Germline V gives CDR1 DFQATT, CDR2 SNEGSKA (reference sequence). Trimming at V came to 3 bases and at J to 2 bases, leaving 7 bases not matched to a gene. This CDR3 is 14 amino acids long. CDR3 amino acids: CSASPGQGAYEQYF. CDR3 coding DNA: TGCAGTGCTAGTCCTGGGCAGGGGGCCTACGAGCAGTACTTC.

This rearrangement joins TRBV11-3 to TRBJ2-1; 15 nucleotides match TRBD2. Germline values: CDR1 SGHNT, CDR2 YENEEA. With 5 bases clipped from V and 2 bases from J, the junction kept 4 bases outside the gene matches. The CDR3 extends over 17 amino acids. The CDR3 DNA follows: TGTGCCAGCAGCAGAGGACTAGCGGGAGGGCCCTACAATGAGCAGTTCTTC. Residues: CASSRGLAGGPYNEQFF.

CDR3 in amino acids: CASSVGAGTDTQYF. For the CDR3, the DNA is TGTGCCAGCAGCGTAGGAGCAGGAACAGATACGCAGTATTTT. V usage is TRBV9 and J usage is TRBJ2-3; D is ambiguous. CDR1 and CDR2 (germline): SGDLS, YYNGEE. This CDR3 is built from 14 residues. Trimming stripped 0 bases from V and 3 bases from J, with 8 bases between.

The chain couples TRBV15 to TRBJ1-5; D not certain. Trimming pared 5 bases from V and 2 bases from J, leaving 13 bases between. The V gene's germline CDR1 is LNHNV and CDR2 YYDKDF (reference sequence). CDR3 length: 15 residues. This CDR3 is CATSGGLAGNQPQHF. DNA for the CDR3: TGTGCCACCAGCGGAGGGCTTGCTGGCAATCAGCCCCAGCATTTT. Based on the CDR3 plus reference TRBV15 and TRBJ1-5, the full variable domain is DAMVIQNPRYQVTQFGKPVTLSCSQTLNHNVMYWYQQKSSQAPKLLFHYYDKDFNNEADTPDNFQSRRPNTSFCFLDIRSPGLGDTAMYLCATSGGLAGNQPQHFGDGTRLSIL.

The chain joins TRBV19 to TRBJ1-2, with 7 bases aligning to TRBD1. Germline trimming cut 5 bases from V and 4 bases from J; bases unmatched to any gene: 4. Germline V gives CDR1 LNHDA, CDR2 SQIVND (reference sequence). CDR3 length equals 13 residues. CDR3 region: CASSRGTAYGYTF. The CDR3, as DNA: TGTGCCAGTAGTCGTGGGACAGCCTATGGCTACACCTTC.

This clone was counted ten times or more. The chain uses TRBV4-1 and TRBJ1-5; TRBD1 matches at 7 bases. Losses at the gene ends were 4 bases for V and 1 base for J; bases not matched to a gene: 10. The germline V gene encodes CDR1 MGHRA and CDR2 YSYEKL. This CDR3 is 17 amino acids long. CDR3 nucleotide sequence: TGCGCCAGCAGCCCTCCCCTCACCAGGGGGAGCAATCAGCCCCAGCATTTT. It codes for CASSPPLTRGSNQPQHF.

CDR3 in DNA: TGTGCCAGCAGCTTGAGGTCCGGAAACACCGGGGAGCTGTTTTTT. Its translation is CASSLRSGNTGELFF. The chain carries TRBV7-2 and TRBJ2-2; D unresolved. This CDR3 is 15 amino acids long. Germline CDR1 SGHTA, CDR2 FQGNSA. Trimming stripped 3 bases from V and 2 bases from J, with 10 bases between. The full variable domain, completed using reference TRBV7-2 and TRBJ2-2, is GAGVSQSPSNKVTEKGKDVELRCDPISGHTALYWYRQSLGQGLEFLIYFQGNSAPDKSGLPSDRFSAERTGGSVSTLTIQRTQQEDSAVYLCASSLRSGNTGELFFGEGSRLTVL.

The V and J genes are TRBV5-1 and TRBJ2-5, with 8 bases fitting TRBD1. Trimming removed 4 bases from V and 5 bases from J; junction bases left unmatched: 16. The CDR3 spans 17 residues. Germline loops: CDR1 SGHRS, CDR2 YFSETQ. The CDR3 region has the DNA TGCGCCAGCAGCCCTTTAGCCGGACAGGGCAGTGGTGAGACCCAGTACTTC. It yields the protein CASSPLAGQGSGETQYF.

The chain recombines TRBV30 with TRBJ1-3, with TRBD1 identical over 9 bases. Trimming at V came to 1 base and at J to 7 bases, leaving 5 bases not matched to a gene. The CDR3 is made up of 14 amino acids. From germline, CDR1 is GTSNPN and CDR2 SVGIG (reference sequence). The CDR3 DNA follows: TGTGCCTGGAGTGATGAGACAGGGGGGAACACCATATATTTT. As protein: CAWSDETGGNTIYF.

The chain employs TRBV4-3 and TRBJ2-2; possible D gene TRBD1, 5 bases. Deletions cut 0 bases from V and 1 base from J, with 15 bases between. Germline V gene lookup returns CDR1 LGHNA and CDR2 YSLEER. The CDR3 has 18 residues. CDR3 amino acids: CASSQDLSRAVNTGELFF. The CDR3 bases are TGCGCCAGCAGCCAAGACCTATCCAGGGCAGTGAACACCGGGGAGCTGTTTTTT.

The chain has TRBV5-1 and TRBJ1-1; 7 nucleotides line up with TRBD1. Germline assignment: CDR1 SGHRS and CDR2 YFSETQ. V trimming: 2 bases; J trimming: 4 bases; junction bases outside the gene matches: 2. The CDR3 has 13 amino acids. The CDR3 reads CASSFEGATEAFF. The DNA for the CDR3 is TGCGCCAGCAGCTTCGAGGGGGCCACTGAAGCTTTCTTT.

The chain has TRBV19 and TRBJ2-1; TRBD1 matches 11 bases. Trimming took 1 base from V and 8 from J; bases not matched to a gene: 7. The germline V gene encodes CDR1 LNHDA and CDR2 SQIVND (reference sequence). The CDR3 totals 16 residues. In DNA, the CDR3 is TGTGCCAGTAGTATAGGTCAGGGACAGGGGGGCCATGAGCAGTTCTTC. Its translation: CASSIGQGQGGHEQFF.

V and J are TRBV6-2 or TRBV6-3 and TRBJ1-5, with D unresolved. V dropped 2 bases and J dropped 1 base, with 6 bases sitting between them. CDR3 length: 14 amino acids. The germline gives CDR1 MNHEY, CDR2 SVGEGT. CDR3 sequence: CASSYGGSNQPQHF. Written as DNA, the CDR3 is TGTGCCAGCAGTTACGGCGGAAGCAATCAGCCCCAGCATTTT.

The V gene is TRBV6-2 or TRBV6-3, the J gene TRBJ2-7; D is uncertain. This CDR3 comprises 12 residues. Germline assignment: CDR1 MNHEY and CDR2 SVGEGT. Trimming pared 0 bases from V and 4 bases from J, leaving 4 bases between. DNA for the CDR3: TGTGCCAGCAGTTACTCTCTGTACGAGCAGTACTTC. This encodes CASSYSLYEQYF.

The CDR3 loop reads CASSLGGRGMNTEAFF. The CDR3 DNA reads as TGCGCCAGCAGCTTGGGAGGCCGGGGGATGAACACTGAAGCTTTCTTT. The chain couples TRBV5-1 to TRBJ1-1, with D perhaps matching TRBD1 (5 bases). The CDR3 sequence is 16 residues long. V was shortened by 0 bases and J by 0 bases, with 12 bases between the two germline ends. Per germline, CDR1 SGHRS and CDR2 YFSETQ.

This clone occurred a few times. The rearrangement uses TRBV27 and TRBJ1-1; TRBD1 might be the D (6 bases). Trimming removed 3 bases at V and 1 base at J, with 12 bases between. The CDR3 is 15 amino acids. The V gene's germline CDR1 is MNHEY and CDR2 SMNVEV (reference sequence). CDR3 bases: TGTGCCAGCAGTTTCAGGGGACCAAGGAACACTGAAGCTTTCTTT. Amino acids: CASSFRGPRNTEAFF.